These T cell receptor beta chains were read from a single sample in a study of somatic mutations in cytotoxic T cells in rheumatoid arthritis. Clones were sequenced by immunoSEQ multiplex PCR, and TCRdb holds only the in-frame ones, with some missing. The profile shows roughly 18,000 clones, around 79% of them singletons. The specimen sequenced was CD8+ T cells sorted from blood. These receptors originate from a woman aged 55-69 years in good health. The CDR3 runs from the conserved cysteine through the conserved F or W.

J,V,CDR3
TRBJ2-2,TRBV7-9,CASSYYNGELFF
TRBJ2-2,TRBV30,CAWTGTNTGELFF
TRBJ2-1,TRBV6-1,CASSGLAGGYNEQFF
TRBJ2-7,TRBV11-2,CASSWGQGYEQYF
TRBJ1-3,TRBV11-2,CASSLGRGPGNTIYF
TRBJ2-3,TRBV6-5,CASSYSLAGDDTQYF
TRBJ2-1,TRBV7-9,CASSSSGGRHEQFF
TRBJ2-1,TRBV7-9,CASSLRAASGSYNEQFF
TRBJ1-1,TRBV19,CASSIEFLTEAFF
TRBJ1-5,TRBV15,CATSRDPPETQPQHF
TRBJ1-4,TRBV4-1,CASSQVGATNEKLFF
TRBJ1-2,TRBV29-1,CSVLGTGTNYGYTF
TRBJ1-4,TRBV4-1,CASSQERGTNEKLFF